This T cell receptor beta chain was sequenced in a study of blood T cell repertoires in COVID-19. Authors' methods: Researchers report that nucleated cell counts were estimated from reference gene primer amplification. Method: immunoSEQ multiplex PCR; TCRdb's copy keeps in-frame clones and lacks some. V and J calls and clone size come straight from that table; D and trimming were deduced from the DNA. The table includes roughly 100,000 clones, around 80% detected once. This clone was seen just once. The clonotype was recovered from a man of 80 years or more with acute or convalescent COVID-19. Sequenced material: peripheral blood.

CDR3 sequence reads: CATSEPPTGLGANVLTF. DNA of the CDR3: TGTGCCACCAGTGAGCCCCCGACAGGGCTTGGGGCCAACGTCCTGACTTTC. The chain joins TRBV24-1 to TRBJ2-6, with 7 bases matching TRBD1. The V and J ends lost 4 bases and 3 bases, in that order; junction bases with no gene match: 8. Per germline, CDR1 KGHDR and CDR2 SFDVKD. The CDR3 has 17 residues.